This TCR beta chain stems from a study of blood T cell repertoires in COVID-19. Study-wide context: Sites in the United States, Italy and Spain provided acute and convalescent COVID-19 samples. The cDNA or gDNA used as material had been derived from T cells, B-cell-depleted T cells, or PBMCs.

J lost 4 bases, V lost 0 bases, and 15 bases had no gene match. This CDR3 has 18 residues. Germline-derived CDR1 and CDR2 are LNHNV and YYDKDF (reference sequence). The authors' processing: Using reference gene primer amplification, nucleated cell counts were estimated. Only in-frame clones appear in the TCRdb table, and some are missing; sequencing was by immunoSEQ multiplex PCR. Clone size and the V and J calls come from that table; the DNA yielded D and trimming. The table lists 150,000 to 200,000 clones, around 86% of them singletons. The V call is TRBV15, the J call TRBJ2-7; TRBD2 agrees at 7 bases. Sample: peripheral blood. The sequence derives from an older man with acute or convalescent COVID-19. The CDR3 spells CATSRDTARLAAIYEQYF. CDR3 nucleotide sequence: TGTGCCACCAGCAGAGATACGGCGAGGCTAGCGGCCATATACGAGCAGTACTTC.